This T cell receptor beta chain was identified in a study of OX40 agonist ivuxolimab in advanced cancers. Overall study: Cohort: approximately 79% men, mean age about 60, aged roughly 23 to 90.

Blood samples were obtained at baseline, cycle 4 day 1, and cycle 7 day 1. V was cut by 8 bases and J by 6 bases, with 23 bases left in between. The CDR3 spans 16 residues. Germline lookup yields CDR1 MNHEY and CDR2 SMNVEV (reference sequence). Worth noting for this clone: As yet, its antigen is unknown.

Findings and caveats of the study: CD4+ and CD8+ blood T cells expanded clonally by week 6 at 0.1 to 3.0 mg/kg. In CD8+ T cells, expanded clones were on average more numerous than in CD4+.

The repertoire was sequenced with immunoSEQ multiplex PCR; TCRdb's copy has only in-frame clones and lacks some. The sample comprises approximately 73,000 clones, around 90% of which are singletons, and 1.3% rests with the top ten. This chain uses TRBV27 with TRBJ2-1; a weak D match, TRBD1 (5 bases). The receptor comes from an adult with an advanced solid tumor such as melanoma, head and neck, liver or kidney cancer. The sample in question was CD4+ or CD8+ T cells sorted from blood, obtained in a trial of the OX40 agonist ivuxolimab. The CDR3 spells CASRPMRSIRGNEQFF. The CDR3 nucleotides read TGTGCCAGCCGACCGATGCGCAGCATAAGGGGCAATGAGCAGTTCTTC.